These 19 T cell receptor beta chains were all obtained from the same sample, sequenced in a study of cytomegalovirus exposure and HLA in healthy donors. The PCR ran on 60 Vbeta and 13 Jbeta primers. Data came from immunoSEQ multiplex PCR; TCRdb stores just in-frame clones and leaves some out. The table shows about 250,000 clones, with 80% to 95% occurring only once. The sequenced sample was PBMCs. Receptor source: a girl aged 2-15 years in good health and CMV-seronegative.

The chain combines TRBV30 with TRBJ1-6; D is uncertain. Germline assignment: CDR1 GTSNPN and CDR2 SVGIG (reference sequence). This CDR3 is 14 amino acids long. Trimming shortened V by 3 bases and J by 8 bases, and 14 bases separated the two germline ends. CDR3 nucleotides: TGTGCCTGGAGCCCTGCGGGGAAAGATTCACCCCTCCACTTT. This gives the protein CAWSPAGKDSPLHF.

This chain uses TRBV11-2 with TRBJ1-2, with D possibly TRBD1 on 5 matching bases. Germline-derived CDR1 and CDR2 are SGHAT and FQNNGV. The V and J ends lost 1 base and 4 bases respectively, with 7 bases between them. This CDR3 contains 13 residues. The CDR3 DNA follows: TGTGCCAGCAGCTTAGCGGGGGGCTATGGCTACACCTTC. It codes for CASSLAGGYGYTF. The variable domain in full, completed from reference TRBV11-2 and TRBJ1-2, reads EAGVAQSPRYKIIEKRQSVAFWCNPISGHATLYWYQQILGQGPKLLIQFQNNGVVDDSQLPKDRFSAERLKGVDSTLKIQPAKLEDSAVYLCASSLAGGYGYTFGSGTRLTVV.

This clone has a single count. This chain joins TRBV5-1 and TRBJ1-1; no clear D. The CDR3 runs 18 residues. CDR1 and CDR2 from the germline V gene are SGHRS and YFSETQ. Trimming cost V 1 base and J 3 bases, with 22 bases left between them. Here the CDR3 reads CASSLFPPEAWRDTEAFF. The CDR3 DNA is TGCGCCAGCAGCTTGTTCCCCCCGGAGGCCTGGAGGGACACTGAAGCTTTCTTT. Filled out from reference TRBV5-1 and TRBJ1-1, the complete variable domain reads KAGVTQTPRYLIKTRGQQVTLSCSPISGHRSVSWYQQTPGQGLQFLFEYFSETQRNKGNFPGRFSGRQFSNSRSEMNVSTLELGDSALYLCASSLFPPEAWRDTEAFFGQGTRLTVV.

The chain recombines TRBV4-1 with TRBJ2-1, with 8 bases that match TRBD1. The CDR3 sequence is 15 residues long. Per the germline V gene, CDR1 is MGHRA and CDR2 is YSYEKL. The trim removed 0 bases at V and 2 bases at J, leaving 0 bases unmatched. The CDR3 protein is CASSQEQGAYNEQFF. The CDR3 DNA sequence: TGCGCCAGCAGCCAAGAACAGGGGGCCTACAATGAGCAGTTCTTC.

This chain joins TRBV4-1 and TRBJ1-1; D unresolved. Germline assignment: CDR1 MGHRA and CDR2 YSYEKL. The CDR3 totals 13 residues. Between the trimmed V and J ends, which lost 4 bases and 0 bases, there was a span of 6 bases. Here the CDR3 reads CASSRSLNTEAFF. In DNA form, the CDR3 reads TGCGCCAGCAGCCGTTCTTTGAACACTGAAGCTTTCTTT.

The rearrangement joins TRBV6-1 to TRBJ2-7; D call uncertain. Germline V gene sequence: CDR1 MNHNS, CDR2 SASEGT. V was cut by 3 bases and J by 3 bases, with 3 bases left in between. The CDR3 extends over 11 amino acids. CDR3 DNA: TGTGCCAGCAGTGATTACTACGAGCAGTACTTC. This encodes CASSDYYEQYF.

A single count supports this clone. This chain connects TRBV19 to TRBJ2-5; no reliable D call. The CDR3 extends over 15 amino acids. V was cut by 3 bases and J by 5 bases, with 16 bases left in between. Germline V CDR1 and CDR2: LNHDA, SQIVND (reference sequence). CDR3 sequence (DNA): TGTGCCAGTAGTATTCTCGTCGGAGTCGCCGAGACCCAGTACTTC. Translation: CASSILVGVAETQYF.

The V call is TRBV14, the J call TRBJ2-6; TRBD2 matches at 12 bases. Germline CDR1 reads SGHDN; CDR2 reads FVKESK. CDR3 size: 18 residues. The ends lost 6 bases at V and 0 bases at J; junction bases unmatched: 6. As DNA, the CDR3 is TGTGCCAGCAGTCGAGGACTAGCGGGGAACTCTGGGGCCAACGTCCTGACTTTC. Protein product: CASSRGLAGNSGANVLTF.

The chain combines TRBV9 with TRBJ1-1, with D possibly being TRBD1 (6 bases). Between the trimmed V and J ends, which lost 0 bases and 0 bases, there was a span of 18 bases. Germline V gene data show CDR1 as SGDLS and CDR2 as YYNGEE. The CDR3 loop spans 18 amino acids. Here the CDR3 DNA reads TGTGCCAGCAGCGTAGTTGGTACGGGGGGCACAGTGAACACTGAAGCTTTCTTT. Translating it yields CASSVVGTGGTVNTEAFF.

The rearrangement joins TRBV11-2 to TRBJ1-2; 8 nucleotides line up with TRBD1. Germline lookup yields CDR1 SGHAT and CDR2 FQNNGV. Unmatched junction bases numbered 12, after V lost 1 base and J lost 8 bases. The CDR3 is made up of 16 amino acids. This CDR3 reads CASSLGRGQEGRGYTF. Here the CDR3 DNA reads TGTGCCAGCAGCTTAGGCCGGGGACAGGAAGGACGGGGCTACACCTTC.

The rearrangement joins TRBV27 to TRBJ1-5; D possibly corresponds to TRBD1 (6 bases). In germline, CDR1 is MNHEY, CDR2 SMNVEV (reference sequence). V was pared by 6 bases and J by 0 bases, with 21 bases between. The CDR3 loop spans 18 amino acids. DNA of the CDR3: TGTGCCAGCAGATTCACCCAGGGGCGGGCTTATAGCAATCAGCCCCAGCATTTT. Protein: CASRFTQGRAYSNQPQHF.

The chain uses TRBV6-6 and TRBJ2-3, with a tentative D call TRBD1 (5 bases). Germline CDR1 MNHNY, CDR2 SVGAGI (reference sequence). The CDR3 has 12 residues. With 6 bases removed from V and 8 bases from J, the gap between germline ends came to 12 bases. The DNA of the CDR3 is TGTGCCAGCAGGGTAGGGGAAAGTACGCAGTATTTT. Its translation: CASRVGESTQYF.

CDR3 sequence reads: CASSSNRGGLRGYTF. DNA for the CDR3: TGTGCCAGCAGTTCCAACAGGGGCGGTCTACGAGGCTACACCTTC. The chain employs TRBV27 and TRBJ1-2, with 7 nucleotides matching TRBD1. V lost 4 bases to trimming and J lost 8 bases; unmatched junction nucleotides: 13. From germline, CDR1 is MNHEY and CDR2 SMNVEV (reference sequence). The CDR3 has 15 residues.

The rearrangement uses TRBV14 and TRBJ2-7, with TRBD1 matching 9 bases. Germline V gene data show CDR1 as SGHDN and CDR2 as FVKESK. V was pared by 1 base and J by 1 base, with 11 bases of the junction left unmatched. This CDR3 contains 18 residues. The CDR3 DNA reads as TGTGCCAGCAGCCAAGTTTATCGGGGACAGGGACTTTCCTACGAGCAGTACTTC. Residues: CASSQVYRGQGLSYEQYF.

The chain combines TRBV4-2 with TRBJ2-7; tentative D call: TRBD1 (6 bases). The CDR3 runs 15 residues. Trimming took 2 bases from V and 3 from J, leaving 14 bases between them. Looked up from germline, CDR1 is LGHNA and CDR2 is YNFKEQ. CDR3 sequence (DNA): TGTGCCAGCAGCCAATCCCGACAGGCGAACTACGAGCAGTACTTC. Amino acid sequence: CASSQSRQANYEQYF.

V gene TRBV7-3 combines with J gene TRBJ2-1; 9 nucleotides match TRBD2. Germline V gives CDR1 SGHTA, CDR2 FQGTGA. V was clipped by 5 bases and J by 4 bases; unmatched bases: 6. The CDR3 spans 15 residues. CDR3 coding DNA: TGTGCCAGCAGCGTGTCAGCGGGGGGTTACAATGAGCAGTTCTTC. Translation: CASSVSAGGYNEQFF.

The chain couples TRBV5-1 to TRBJ2-2; D is unresolved. Trimming stripped 10 bases from V and 5 bases from J, with 21 bases between. The CDR3 is 15 amino acids. Germline loops: CDR1 SGHRS, CDR2 YFSETQ. The CDR3 is CASAGISGPTGELFF. The CDR3 nucleotides read TGCGCCTCAGCAGGTATTTCTGGGCCAACCGGGGAGCTGTTTTTT.

The gene calls are TRBV5-5 and TRBJ2-6, with 8 bases fitting TRBD2. V trimming: 0 bases; J trimming: 0 bases; junction bases outside the gene matches: 5. The germline V gene encodes CDR1 SGHKS and CDR2 YYEKEE (reference sequence). This CDR3 is 18 amino acids long. CDR3 sequence: CASSLGLAGYSGANVLTF. DNA of the CDR3: TGTGCCAGCAGCTTGGGCCTAGCGGGTTACTCTGGGGCCAACGTCCTGACTTTC.

The chain carries TRBV7-9 and TRBJ1-5; D unclear. This CDR3 comprises 14 residues. Germline V gene lookup returns CDR1 SEHNR and CDR2 FQNEAQ (reference sequence). V was clipped by 8 bases and J by 4 bases, with 15 bases between them. CDR3 sequence reads: CASGLDGKNQPQHF. The CDR3 nucleotides are TGTGCCAGCGGACTAGACGGAAAAAATCAGCCCCAGCATTTT. The full variable domain, in which reference TRBV7-9 and TRBJ1-5 provide the parts outside the CDR3, is DTGVSQNPRHKITKRGQNVTFRCDPISEHNRLYWYRQTLGQGPEFLTYFQNEAQLEKSRLLSDRFSAERPKGSFSTLEIQRTEQGDSAMYLCASGLDGKNQPQHFGDGTRLSIL.